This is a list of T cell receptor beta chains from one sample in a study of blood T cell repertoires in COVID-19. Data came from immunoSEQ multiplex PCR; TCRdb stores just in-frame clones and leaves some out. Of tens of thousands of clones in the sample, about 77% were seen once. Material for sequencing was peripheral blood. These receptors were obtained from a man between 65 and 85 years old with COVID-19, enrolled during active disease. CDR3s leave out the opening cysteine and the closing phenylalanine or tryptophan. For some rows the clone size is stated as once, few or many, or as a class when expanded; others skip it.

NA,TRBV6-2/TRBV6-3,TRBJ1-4,ASSYSRVRQGREKLF
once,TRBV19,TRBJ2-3,ASSILEADTQY
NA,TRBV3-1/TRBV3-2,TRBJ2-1,ASSQDPQGVAGGQYNEQF
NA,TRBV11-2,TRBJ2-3,ASSLRLAGDTDTQY
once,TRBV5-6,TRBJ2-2,ASSLSGRTGELF
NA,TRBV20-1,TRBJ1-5,SASGQFDQPQH
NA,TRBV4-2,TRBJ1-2,ASSQYPPGQLNYGYT
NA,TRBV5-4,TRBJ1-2,ASSRGSSYGYT
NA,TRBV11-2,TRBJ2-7,ASSLTGGRKYEQY
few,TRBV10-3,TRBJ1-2,AAHPRTGTGYGYT
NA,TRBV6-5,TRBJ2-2,ASKGGADTGELF
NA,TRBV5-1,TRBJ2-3,ASSLRTVGLSADTQY
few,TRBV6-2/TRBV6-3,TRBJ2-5,ASSLLGTSGSLTQY
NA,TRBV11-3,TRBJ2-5,ASSLNQGGTQY
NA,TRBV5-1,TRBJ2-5,ASSPDRAQVAQETQY
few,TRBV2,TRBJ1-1,ASSWTVNTEAF
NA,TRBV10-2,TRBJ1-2,ASRGQGVGGYT
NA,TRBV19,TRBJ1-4,ASSIGQELF
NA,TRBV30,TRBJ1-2,AWTVVGGGYT
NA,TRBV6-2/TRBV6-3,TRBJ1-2,ASSYVSVLIYGYT
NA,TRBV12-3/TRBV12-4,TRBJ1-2,ASSNINYGYT
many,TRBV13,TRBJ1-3,ASSRGQASSGNTIY
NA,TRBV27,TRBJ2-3,ASSLGLARTDTQY
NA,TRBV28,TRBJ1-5,ASSLGDRHNQPQH
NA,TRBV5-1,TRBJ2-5,ASSRGTEETQY
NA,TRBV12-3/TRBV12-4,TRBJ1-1,ASGRGGQGPF
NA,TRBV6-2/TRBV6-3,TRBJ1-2,ASSFPRGDYGYT
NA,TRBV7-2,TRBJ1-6,ASSPDPGAPNSPLH
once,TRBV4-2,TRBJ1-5,ASSQDTGTWSQH
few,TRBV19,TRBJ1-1,ATTVGHMNTEAF
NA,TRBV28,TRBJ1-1,ASSWGGRTEAF
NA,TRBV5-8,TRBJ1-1,ASSQPTYFGTEAF
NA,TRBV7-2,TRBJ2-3,ASSPGGGQY
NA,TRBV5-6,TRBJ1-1,ASSTKSGNTEAF
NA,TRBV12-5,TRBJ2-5,ASGLVQDRVEETQY
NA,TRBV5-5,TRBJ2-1,ASSFSSGGSYNEQF
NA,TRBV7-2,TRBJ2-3,ASSFRLAGVDTQY
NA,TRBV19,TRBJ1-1,ASRNQRNTEAF
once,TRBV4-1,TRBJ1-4,ASSQEGTGSRFLF
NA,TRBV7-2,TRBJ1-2,ASSFGSTLGYT
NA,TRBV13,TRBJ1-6,ASSLDQGSPLH
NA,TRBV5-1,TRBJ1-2,ASSFDSNYGYT
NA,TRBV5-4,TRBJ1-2,ASSLGDRDSAFNYGYT
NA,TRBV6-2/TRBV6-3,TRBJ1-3,ASSYGQGWSGNTIY
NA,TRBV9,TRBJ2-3,ASSPAGTDTQY
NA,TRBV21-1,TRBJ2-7,ASSITSGDKHEQY
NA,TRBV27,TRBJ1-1,ASSSLGGRGTEAF
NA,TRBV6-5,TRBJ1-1,ASSPTGQLNTEAF